This TCR beta chain emerged from a study of blood T cell repertoires in COVID-19. About the study: Donors in the United States, Italy and Spain gave samples during acute or convalescent COVID-19.

In terms of age and location, participants ranged from about 18 to 100 years and lived in about two dozen US areas. Each participant's cohort was designated according to participant-reported clinical history. V trimming: 3 bases; J trimming: 0 bases; junction bases outside the gene matches: 6. This CDR3 has 16 residues. Germline V gives CDR1 KGHSH, CDR2 LQKENI. Study processing details: Amplified reference gene primers provided the basis for estimating nucleated cell counts. Only in-frame clones appear in the TCRdb table, and some are missing; sequencing was by immunoSEQ multiplex PCR. The V and J calls and clone size are taken from that table; D and trimming were inferred from the DNA. The table records some 130,000 clones, around 82% of them present only once.

Sequenced: PBMCs or T cells enriched from blood (not recorded which). The V and J genes are TRBV18 and TRBJ1-1; 8 bases align to TRBD1. The TCR originated in a man aged 40-55 years with acute COVID-19. The DNA of the CDR3 is TGTGCCAGCTCACCGGGCTGGGGACAGGTGAACACTGAAGCTTTCTTT. This gives the protein CASSPGWGQVNTEAFF.